Each of the 30 T cell receptor beta chains below was sequenced from the same sample in a study of OX40 agonist ivuxolimab in advanced cancers. Clones were read by immunoSEQ multiplex PCR, and TCRdb kept only the in-frame ones, dropping some. The table has 90,000 or so clones, more than 75% seen once; the top ten hold about 1.6%. Sample: CD4+ or CD8+ T cells sorted from blood, taken in a trial of the OX40 agonist ivuxolimab. The origin of the receptors is an adult with an advanced solid tumor such as melanoma, head and neck, liver or kidney cancer.

This clone is a singleton in its sample. J is TRBJ1-5 and V is TRBV6-1; perhaps TRBD1 as D (5 bases). Germline V CDR1 and CDR2: MNHNS, SASEGT. The CDR3 is 14 residues long. Trimming shortened V by 6 bases and J by 4 bases, and 13 bases separated the two germline ends. CDR3 nucleotide sequence: TGTGCCAGCAGCCAGGCAGGGTTTAATCAGCCCCAGCATTTT. This gives the protein CASSQAGFNQPQHF.

This clone is a singleton in its sample. The chain is built from TRBV5-4 and TRBJ2-2, with 12 bases that match TRBD2. With 4 bases clipped from V and 8 bases from J, the junction kept 15 bases outside the gene matches. The CDR3 runs 18 residues. Germline assignment: CDR1 SGHNT and CDR2 YYREEE (reference sequence). The CDR3 nucleotides are TGTGCCAGCAGCCCACCGGGACTAGCGGGTCGAGGGGCAGGGGAGCTGTTTTTT. Its translation is CASSPPGLAGRGAGELFF.

The chain couples TRBV5-1 to TRBJ1-5; 7 bases match TRBD1. There are 14 residues in the CDR3. Per the germline V gene, CDR1 is SGHRS and CDR2 is YFSETQ. V dropped 1 base and J dropped 5; count of bases not matched to a gene: 3. This CDR3 reads CASSLKGADQPQHF. Written as DNA, the CDR3 is TGCGCCAGCAGCTTGAAGGGGGCGGATCAGCCCCAGCATTTT.

This chain uses TRBV9 with TRBJ1-4; tentative D call: TRBD1 (5 bases). V was trimmed by 4 bases and J by 7 bases, leaving 17 bases between them. Germline V gene lookup returns CDR1 SGDLS and CDR2 YYNGEE. The CDR3 consists of 15 residues. The CDR3 sequence: CASSTRSSGGEKLFF. As DNA, the CDR3 is TGTGCCAGCAGCACGAGGAGCAGTGGGGGTGAAAAACTGTTTTTT.

The J gene is TRBJ2-3, the V gene TRBV21-1; the table names TRBD2, a call not compared with the DNA. TRBV21-1 is designated a pseudogene. The CDR3 has 18 amino acids. The CDR3 sequence is CASSKVSGRAHSTDTQYF. The CDR3 coding sequence is TGTGCCAGCAGCAAAGTCAGCGGGAGGGCGCATAGCACAGATACGCAGTATTTT.

The chain carries TRBV7-2 and TRBJ2-7; weak D call: TRBD2 (6 bases). Germline V lookup: CDR1 SGHTA, CDR2 FQGNSA. V lost 3 bases and J 6 bases, leaving 12 bases between the germline ends. The CDR3 length is 13 residues. CDR3 amino acids: CASSFDSGGEQYF. In DNA form, the CDR3 reads TGTGCCAGCAGCTTCGACTCCGGGGGCGAGCAGTACTTC.

This clone was recorded only once. This chain links TRBV19 with TRBJ1-4; 9 nucleotides line up with TRBD1. Per germline, CDR1 LNHDA and CDR2 SQIVND (reference sequence). CDR3 length equals 14 residues. V gave up 6 bases and J gave up 7 bases; unmatched junction bases: 6. The DNA of the CDR3 is TGTGCCAGTAGCCGGGACAGGGATCGTGAAAAACTGTTTTTT. Its protein product is CASSRDRDREKLFF. The whole variable domain, remainder taken from reference TRBV19 and TRBJ1-4, is DGGITQSPKYLFRKEGQNVTLSCEQNLNHDAMYWYRQDPGQGLRLIYYSQIVNDFQKGDIAEGYSVSREKKESFPLTVTSAQKNPTAFYLCASSRDRDREKLFFGSGTQLSVL.

The rearrangement uses TRBV6-1 and TRBJ2-3; TRBD2 aligns across 8 bases. CDR3 size: 15 residues. V shed 5 bases, J shed 2 bases, and the junction held 6 bases outside the gene matches. Germline-derived CDR1 and CDR2 are MNHNS and SASEGT. The DNA of the CDR3 is TGTGCCAGCAGTCTTCGGGGGGGGTACACAGATACGCAGTATTTT. Translated, it gives CASSLRGGYTDTQYF.

The gene calls are TRBV9 and TRBJ2-3, with 11 bases fitting TRBD2. The CDR3 contains 17 residues. V shed 3 bases, J shed 5 bases, and the junction held 11 bases outside the gene matches. Germline CDR1 reads SGDLS; CDR2 reads YYNGEE. CDR3 DNA: TGTGCCAGCAGCGCACTTGCTAGCGGGAGGAACGGAGATACGCAGTATTTT. Translated: CASSALASGRNGDTQYF.

This sequence joins TRBV5-1 and TRBJ2-5, with 10 bases fitting TRBD2. The CDR3 runs 17 residues. The germline V gene encodes CDR1 SGHRS and CDR2 YFSETQ. J gave up 3 bases and V 1 base, and 9 bases lay outside the gene matches. The CDR3 is CASSLRQRGGIKETQYF. CDR3 bases: TGCGCCAGCAGCTTGAGGCAGCGGGGGGGAATAAAAGAGACCCAGTACTTC.

This clone turned up a few times. The chain combines TRBV7-9 with TRBJ1-1; D is undetermined. The CDR3 extends over 13 amino acids. The germline V and J ends were trimmed by 2 bases and 5 bases, with 9 bases remaining between them. Germline lookup yields CDR1 SEHNR and CDR2 FQNEAQ (reference sequence). CDR3 in amino acids: CASSLLEGTEAFF. CDR3 DNA: TGTGCCAGCAGCTTACTGGAAGGGACTGAAGCTTTCTTT.

The J gene is TRBJ2-3, the V gene TRBV7-2; no firm D call. The length of the CDR3 is 14 residues. The V end lost 5 bases, the J end lost 0 bases, and 9 bases lay between the germline ends. Per the germline V gene, CDR1 is SGHTA and CDR2 is FQGNSA. In DNA, the CDR3 is TGTGCCAGCAGCGCGCCTTGGAGCACAGATACGCAGTATTTT. Its protein is CASSAPWSTDTQYF.

DNA for the CDR3: TGTGCCAGTAGTTTGAGACTAGCACAGAACACCGGGGAGCTGTTTTTT. Residues: CASSLRLAQNTGELFF. The chain links TRBV19 to TRBJ2-2; 7 positions agree with TRBD2. The CDR3 spans 16 residues. Per germline, CDR1 LNHDA and CDR2 SQIVND (reference sequence). Trimming removed 5 bases from V and 1 base from J; junction bases left unmatched: 7.

With respect to this clone: The junction differs from germline at one of its ends, possibly a read error. This chain uses TRBV7-2 with TRBJ1-2, with no clear D. This CDR3 is 14 amino acids long. CDR1 is SGHTA, CDR2 FQGNSA, per germline. The DNA for the CDR3 is TGTGCCAGCAGCGTAGCCCGGAAGCAGTATGGGTACACCTTC. This sequence encodes CASSVARKQYGYTF.

The chain employs TRBV2 and TRBJ2-3; D possibly corresponds to TRBD1 (5 bases). Germline V lookup: CDR1 SNHLY, CDR2 FYNNEI. The CDR3 covers 15 residues. V gave up 5 bases and J gave up 0 bases, with 12 bases separating them. The CDR3 loop reads CASSPRTPSTDTQYF. CDR3 nucleotide sequence: TGTGCCAGCAGTCCAAGGACACCTAGCACAGATACGCAGTATTTT.

The rearrangement links TRBV5-1 to TRBJ2-7; D is possibly TRBD1 (6 bases). Per the germline V gene, CDR1 is SGHRS and CDR2 is YFSETQ. With 0 bases removed from V and 0 bases from J, the gap between germline ends came to 16 bases. This CDR3 spans 17 amino acids. CDR3 loop: CASSLVGASPSSYEQYF. The CDR3 coding sequence is TGCGCCAGCAGCTTGGTGGGGGCCTCTCCTAGCTCCTACGAGCAGTACTTC.

The chain is built from TRBV9 and TRBJ2-5; D perhaps matches TRBD2 (5 bases). The V gene's germline CDR1 is SGDLS and CDR2 YYNGEE. The length of the CDR3 is 13 residues. Trimming shortened V by 3 bases and J by 7 bases, and 13 bases separated the two germline ends. The chain's CDR3 is CASSALTEGTQYF. The DNA for the CDR3 is TGTGCCAGCAGCGCCCTCACCGAGGGGACCCAGTACTTC.

This sequence joins TRBV6-1 and TRBJ2-7, with 7 bases lining up with TRBD2. The V segment lost 5 bases and the J segment 2 bases; nucleotides outside the gene matches: 9. Germline lookup yields CDR1 MNHNS and CDR2 SASEGT. The length of the CDR3 is 15 residues. Here the CDR3 reads CASSPIAGAPYEQYF. DNA of the CDR3: TGTGCCAGCAGTCCTATAGCGGGTGCACCCTACGAGCAGTACTTC.

This chain uses TRBV7-2 with TRBJ2-1; 14 bases are a match to TRBD2. Germline assignment: CDR1 SGHTA and CDR2 FQGNSA. V lost 5 bases, J lost 5 bases, and 11 bases stayed unmatched. This CDR3 comprises 18 residues. CDR3 sequence (DNA): TGTGCCAGCAGCCCCAGACTAGCGGGAGGGGGTCGGGACAATGAGCAGTTCTTC. This sequence encodes CASSPRLAGGGRDNEQFF.

The V call is TRBV18, the J call TRBJ2-7; no clear D. CDR1 and CDR2 from the germline V gene are KGHSH and LQKENI. This CDR3 contains 14 residues. V was shortened by 3 bases and J by 4 bases, with 13 bases between the two germline ends. Here the CDR3 DNA reads TGTGCCAGCTCACCGCCCCCGCCGCGATACGAGCAGTACTTC. As protein: CASSPPPPRYEQYF.

In the case of this clone: Mismatch with germline at one junction end may stem from a read error. The V call is TRBV9, the J call TRBJ1-2; tentative D call: TRBD1 (5 bases). This CDR3 has 16 amino acids. Per germline, CDR1 SGDLS and CDR2 YYNGEE. CDR3 protein: CASSVGGAGDNCGYTF. For the CDR3, the DNA is TGTGCCAGCAGCGTAGGTGGGGCGGGTGATAACTGTGGCTACACCTTC.

V usage is TRBV11-1 and J usage is TRBJ2-7, with D perhaps given as TRBD1 or TRBD2 (5 bases each). The V end lost 6 bases, the J end lost 3 bases, and 15 bases lay between the germline ends. Germline CDR1 SGHAT, CDR2 FQDESV (reference sequence). This CDR3 is built from 14 residues. CDR3 coding DNA: TGTGCCAGCAGACCTCGGGGCCCTAACTACGAGCAGTACTTC. Encoded protein: CASRPRGPNYEQYF.

The V call is TRBV14, the J call TRBJ2-1; tentatively, D is TRBD2 (5 bases). Germline V gives CDR1 SGHDN, CDR2 FVKESK. V gave up 3 bases and J gave up 5 bases, with 14 bases separating them. The length of the CDR3 is 15 residues. The CDR3 loop reads CASSQGGRFDNEQFF. The CDR3 coding sequence is TGTGCCAGCAGCCAGGGCGGGCGGTTCGACAATGAGCAGTTCTTC.

The rearrangement uses TRBV30 and TRBJ1-1, with D hard to call. V lost 5 bases, J lost 0 bases, and 19 bases lay in between. The CDR3 covers 16 residues. Germline V gene lookup returns CDR1 GTSNPN and CDR2 SVGIG (reference sequence). The CDR3: CAWFPLSRSMNTEAFF. In DNA, the CDR3 is TGTGCCTGGTTTCCCCTCTCCAGGAGCATGAACACTGAAGCTTTCTTT.

This chain connects TRBV14 to TRBJ2-7; 10 bases agree with TRBD2. This CDR3 contains 17 residues. V lost 1 base, J lost 3 bases, and 9 bases stayed unmatched. The germline gives CDR1 SGHDN, CDR2 FVKESK. The CDR3 DNA reads TGTGCCAGCAGCCAAGGCAGCGGGACTAGCGCCTTCTACGAGCAGTACTTC. Translated: CASSQGSGTSAFYEQYF.

The CDR3 loop is CASSLTGVTGELFF. The CDR3 DNA follows: TGTGCCAGCAGCCTGACAGGGGTTACCGGGGAGCTGTTTTTT. V and J are TRBV7-7 and TRBJ2-2; 8 nucleotides align to TRBD1. The V segment lost 5 bases and the J segment 5 bases; nucleotides outside the gene matches: 4. This CDR3 region has 14 residues. Looked up from germline, CDR1 is SSHAT and CDR2 is FNYEAQ (reference sequence).

V usage is TRBV5-1 and J usage is TRBJ2-2; 11 bases map to TRBD1. Germline values: CDR1 SGHRS, CDR2 YFSETQ. The CDR3 consists of 16 residues. V shed 4 bases, J shed 3 bases, and the junction held 5 bases outside the gene matches. The DNA for the CDR3 is TGCGCCAGCAGCGGACAGGGGGCTAGGGACACCGGGGAGCTGTTTTTT. Translation: CASSGQGARDTGELFF.

CDR3 amino acids: CAISEGQFANTGELFF. In DNA form, the CDR3 reads TGTGCCATCAGTGAGGGACAGTTCGCGAACACCGGGGAGCTGTTTTTT. The chain is built from TRBV10-3 and TRBJ2-2; a weak D match, TRBD1 (6 bases). V lost 2 bases and J lost 0, with 10 bases in between. The CDR3 covers 16 residues. Germline V gene sequence: CDR1 ENHRY, CDR2 SYGVKD.

The chain is built from TRBV29-1 and TRBJ2-5; 7 bases agree with TRBD2. The V gene's germline CDR1 is SQVTM and CDR2 ANQGSEA. The CDR3 contains 13 residues. V shed 1 base, J shed 5 bases, and the junction held 4 bases outside the gene matches. This chain's CDR3 is CSVEGAGLETQYF. The DNA of the CDR3 is TGCAGCGTTGAAGGAGCGGGGTTGGAGACCCAGTACTTC.

The rearrangement joins TRBV15 to TRBJ1-2; D remains ambiguous. Germline V lookup: CDR1 LNHNV, CDR2 YYDKDF (reference sequence). The length of the CDR3 is 14 residues. Trimming cost V 1 base and J 4 bases, with 10 bases left between them. The CDR3 DNA follows: TGTGCCACCAGCAGAGGAGGAGAGGGCTATGGCTACACCTTC. As protein: CATSRGGEGYGYTF.